This TCR beta chain stems from a study of cytomegalovirus exposure and HLA in healthy donors. Study as a whole: The same platform was used for the roughly 120 validation repertoires as for the 666 first-cohort repertoires, as reported in a later analysis.

CDR3 length equals 14 residues. Germline V gene sequence: CDR1 MNHEY, CDR2 SVGAGI. The V end lost 5 bases, the J end lost 7 bases, and 17 bases lay between the germline ends. Libraries were prepared by immunoSEQ multiplex PCR; TCRdb keeps only in-frame clonotypes and omits some of them. This sample has 110,000 to 150,000 clones; 84% occur once, and the top ten carry under 1.5%. The V gene is TRBV6-5, the J gene TRBJ1-2; D may be TRBD1 (6 bases). The specimen sequenced was PBMCs. The TCR sequence derives from a woman aged 25 to 45 in good health and CMV-seronegative. For the CDR3, the DNA is TGTGCCAGCAGTCAGCAAGGGGGGGCGCGTGGCTACACCTTC. Its protein is CASSQQGGARGYTF.